This T cell receptor (beta chain) was sequenced in a study of blood T cell repertoires in COVID-19. The wider study: Samples came from the United States, Italy and Spain, spanning acute and convalescent COVID-19. T cells, B-cell-depleted T cells, or PBMCs provided the cDNA or gDNA that served as material.

Germline values: CDR1 SGDLS, CDR2 YYNGEE. The length of the CDR3 is 15 residues. With V trimmed by 0 bases and J by 0 bases, 1 base remained unmatched. Original processing notes: Estimation of nucleated cell counts was performed using reference gene primer amplification. The protocol was immunoSEQ multiplex PCR, while the TCRdb copy is restricted to in-frame clones and leaves out a portion. That table gives V, J and clone size, and the DNA gave D and trimming. The repertoire includes roughly 140,000 clones, roughly 80% of them detected once, and approximately 8% sits in the top ten. The rearrangement links TRBV9 to TRBJ2-3; 7 nucleotides match TRBD2. This sequence was found in a human donor in a cohort sampled during active COVID-19. The material sequenced was peripheral blood. For the CDR3, the DNA is TGTGCCAGCAGCGTAGGACTAGCCAGCACAGATACGCAGTATTTT. This encodes CASSVGLASTDTQYF.